These T cell receptor beta chains were read from a single sample in a study of shared clonotypes between healthy human individuals. Assay: immunoSEQ multiplex PCR; the TCRdb copy retains only in-frame clones and omits some. The sample shows about 1.5 million clones, around 98% of them seen only once. Sequenced input: naive CD4+ T cells sorted from blood. These receptors originate from a man aged 25-45 years in good health. The conserved cysteine and the conserved F or W are not part of the CDR3 here.

cdr3_aa: ASSRGLGRSRLSNEQF
j_call: TRBJ2-1
v_call: TRBV5-1

cdr3_aa: ASSFRLGRRLAGGYEQY
j_call: TRBJ2-7
v_call: TRBV28

cdr3_aa: ASSLTSGNPFTDTQY
j_call: TRBJ2-3
v_call: TRBV5-1

cdr3_aa: ASSLLAGGSTDTQY
j_call: TRBJ2-3
v_call: TRBV19

cdr3_aa: ASSSPGRGGTEAF
j_call: TRBJ1-1
v_call: TRBV27

cdr3_aa: ARRDYEQY
j_call: TRBJ2-7
v_call: TRBV23-1

cdr3_aa: ASSLLSVISKVGVEQF
j_call: TRBJ2-1
v_call: TRBV28

cdr3_aa: ASSLARAATEAF
j_call: TRBJ1-1
v_call: TRBV7-9

cdr3_aa: ASSYPNQGQF
j_call: TRBJ2-1
v_call: TRBV6-5

cdr3_aa: ASSIEGNRGLAEFRETQY
j_call: TRBJ2-5
v_call: TRBV19

cdr3_aa: ASSQSSYEQY
j_call: TRBJ2-7
v_call: TRBV6-1

cdr3_aa: ASSPLPRTTNEKLF
j_call: TRBJ1-4
v_call: TRBV18

cdr3_aa: ARSLEGLAVPSYNEQF
j_call: TRBJ2-1
v_call: TRBV5-3

cdr3_aa: ASSWPPGTAYNEQF
j_call: TRBJ2-1
v_call: TRBV13

cdr3_aa: ASSFSGLQEPQH
j_call: TRBJ1-5
v_call: TRBV7-9

cdr3_aa: ASSFLGGRDTQY
j_call: TRBJ2-3
v_call: TRBV28

cdr3_aa: SLKGGGGSYEQY
j_call: TRBJ2-7
v_call: TRBV29-1

cdr3_aa: ASISTVADRDTQY
j_call: TRBJ2-3
v_call: TRBV7-9

cdr3_aa: ASTPRLVQTYNEQF
j_call: TRBJ2-1
v_call: TRBV2

cdr3_aa: ASSPGFRGANVLT
j_call: TRBJ2-6
v_call: TRBV11-3

cdr3_aa: ASKMGGTDTQY
j_call: TRBJ2-3
v_call: TRBV5-8

cdr3_aa: ASSRRASGSIEQF
j_call: TRBJ2-1
v_call: TRBV27

cdr3_aa: ASSWAQSYEQY
j_call: TRBJ2-7
v_call: TRBV5-1

cdr3_aa: ASSLGLEYVVEQY
j_call: TRBJ2-7
v_call: TRBV18

cdr3_aa: ASSDSPGRSDSDEQF
j_call: TRBJ2-1
v_call: TRBV25-1

cdr3_aa: AWGTGGKNIQY
j_call: TRBJ2-4
v_call: TRBV30

cdr3_aa: ASSPPGLPMDTQY
j_call: TRBJ2-3
v_call: TRBV27

cdr3_aa: ASSPWGQGLDTEAF
j_call: TRBJ1-1
v_call: TRBV7-9

cdr3_aa: ASSRTGPTYEQY
j_call: TRBJ2-7
v_call: TRBV11-2

cdr3_aa: ASSSQGARHTGELF
j_call: TRBJ2-2
v_call: TRBV5-1

cdr3_aa: ASSRLAEKGEQY
j_call: TRBJ2-7
v_call: TRBV10-1

cdr3_aa: ASSLAGREETQY
j_call: TRBJ2-5
v_call: TRBV5-4